The text below deals with one TCR beta chain. Per the original data handling: Cell counts per sample came from amplifying reference gene primers. Clones were read by immunoSEQ multiplex PCR, and TCRdb kept only the in-frame ones, dropping some. D and trimming come from the DNA, and the V and J calls and clone size come from that table. The sample has about 250,000 clones, around 83% seen once. The sample is drawn from a study of blood T cell repertoires in COVID-19. Study-level background: COVID-19 samples collected from the United States, Italy and Spain covered acute and convalescent phases. Sources were T cells, B-cell-depleted T cells, or PBMCs; the material itself was cDNA or gDNA.

The clonotype was recovered from a middle-aged man with active or convalescent COVID-19. Sequencing was done on a sample of peripheral blood.

CDR3 DNA: TGTGCCTGGGATCGGACAGGGTTGTTGAATGGCTACACCTTC. It yields the protein CAWDRTGLLNGYTF. The rearrangement joins TRBV30 to TRBJ1-2; 8 bases are shared with TRBD1. The J segment lost 6 bases and the V segment lost 5 bases, leaving 11 bases of the junction unmatched. This CDR3 has 14 residues. Germline V gene data show CDR1 as GTSNPN and CDR2 as SVGIG (reference sequence).